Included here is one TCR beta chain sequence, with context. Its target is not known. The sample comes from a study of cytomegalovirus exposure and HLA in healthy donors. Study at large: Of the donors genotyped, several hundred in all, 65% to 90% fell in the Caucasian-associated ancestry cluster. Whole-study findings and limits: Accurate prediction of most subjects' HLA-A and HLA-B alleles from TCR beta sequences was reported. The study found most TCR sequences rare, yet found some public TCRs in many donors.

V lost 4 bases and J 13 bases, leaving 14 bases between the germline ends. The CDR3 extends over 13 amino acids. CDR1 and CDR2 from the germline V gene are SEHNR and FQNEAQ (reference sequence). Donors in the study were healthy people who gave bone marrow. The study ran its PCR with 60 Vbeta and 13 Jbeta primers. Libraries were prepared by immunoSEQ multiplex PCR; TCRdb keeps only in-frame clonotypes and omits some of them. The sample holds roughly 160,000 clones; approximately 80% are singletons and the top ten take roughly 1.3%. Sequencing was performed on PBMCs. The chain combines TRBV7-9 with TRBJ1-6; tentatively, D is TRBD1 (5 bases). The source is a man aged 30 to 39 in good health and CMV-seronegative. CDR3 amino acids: CASSSDSIPPLHF. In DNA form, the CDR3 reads TGTGCCAGCAGCTCCGACAGTATTCCGCCCCTCCACTTT. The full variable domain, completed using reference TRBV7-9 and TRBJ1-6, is DTGVSQNPRHKITKRGQNVTFRCDPISEHNRLYWYRQTLGQGPEFLTYFQNEAQLEKSRLLSDRFSAERPKGSFSTLEIQRTEQGDSAMYLCASSSDSIPPLHFGNGTRLTVT.